This is a list of T cell receptor beta chains from one sample in a study of OX40 agonist ivuxolimab in advanced cancers. TCRdb's copy holds only in-frame clones and misses some; the assay was immunoSEQ multiplex PCR. The profile shows about 50,000 clones, 87% of them singletons. The sequencing here drew on CD4+ or CD8+ T cells sorted from blood, taken in a trial of the OX40 agonist ivuxolimab. These receptors all come from an adult with an advanced solid tumor such as melanoma, head and neck, liver or kidney cancer. The CDR3 runs from the conserved cysteine through the conserved F or W. D genes are given only for firm matches. Clone size is stated in some rows and not others, as once, few, many or a class when expanded.

d_call,v_call,cdr3_length,clone_size,j_call,cdr3_nt,cdr3_aa
NA,TRBV21-1,14,NA,TRBJ1-3,TGTGCCTCTCGCCGGGGACAGTCGGAAAGCACCATATATTTT,CASRRGQSESTIYF
NA,TRBV5-6,15,NA,TRBJ2-3,TGTGCCAGCAGCTTGGACAGGGTGAGCACAGATACGCAGTATTTT,CASSLDRVSTDTQYF
TRBD2,TRBV29-1,16,NA,TRBJ2-2,TGCAGCGTCGCCGACCGGGGAGCGGGAGGGTTCGGGGAGCTGTTTTTT,CSVADRGAGGFGELFF
TRBD2,TRBV19,15,NA,TRBJ2-5,TGTGCCAGTAGTATGGGAGGGGCTGTCCTAGAGACCCAGTACTTC,CASSMGGAVLETQYF
NA,TRBV19,13,NA,TRBJ1-4,TGTGCCAGTACGGACATCGGGGGTGAAAAACTGTTTTTT,CASTDIGGEKLFF
NA,TRBV7-9,14,NA,TRBJ2-3,TGTGCCAGCAGCTTATCGCGGTGGGGAGATACGCAGTATTTT,CASSLSRWGDTQYF
NA,TRBV4-1,13,NA,TRBJ2-7,TGCGCCAGCAGCCAGATGGCGGGATCTGAGCAGTACTTC,CASSQMAGSEQYF
NA,TRBV30,13,NA,TRBJ2-2,TGTGCCTGGAGTGAACAGAAAACCGGGGAGCTGTTTTTT,CAWSEQKTGELFF
TRBD2,TRBV7-9,13,NA,TRBJ2-7,TGTGCCAGCAGCTTAACTAGCGGTTACGAGCAGTACTTC,CASSLTSGYEQYF
NA,TRBV10-3,11,NA,TRBJ2-3,TGTGCCATCAGGACCTCGAATACGCAGTATTTT,CAIRTSNTQYF
TRBD1,TRBV30,14,once,TRBJ1-4,TGTGCCTTACAGGGGGCTTGGGCTAATGAAAAACTGTTTTTT,CALQGAWANEKLFF
TRBD2,TRBV18,13,NA,TRBJ2-3,TGTGCCAGCTCACCCAGCGGGGGGAGTAAGCAGTATTTT,CASSPSGGSKQYF
NA,TRBV2,15,NA,TRBJ2-5,TGTGCCAGCAGCCCCCAGGGACTCTCTCAGGAGACCCAGTACTTC,CASSPQGLSQETQYF
TRBD1,TRBV6-6,13,NA,TRBJ2-7,TGTGCCAGCAGTCGGGACAGGGCTCACGAGCAGTACTTC,CASSRDRAHEQYF
TRBD1,TRBV6-5,15,few,TRBJ2-7,TGTGCCAGCAGTTACAGGGGACAGGGTATCTACGAGCAGTACTTC,CASSYRGQGIYEQYF
NA,TRBV20-1,10,few,TRBJ2-1,TGCAGTGCCCTCCGGGGGGAGCAGTTCTTC,CSALRGEQFF
TRBD1,TRBV7-8,15,once,TRBJ1-3,TGTGCCAGCAGCCCCGGGACAGCCTCTGGAAACACCATATATTTT,CASSPGTASGNTIYF
NA,TRBV29-1,18,few,TRBJ2-5,TGCAGCGTACGGTCCGGACACAATCATGATCTGGCTAAAGAGACCCAGTACTTC,CSVRSGHNHDLAKETQYF
TRBD2,TRBV6-1,17,NA,TRBJ2-7,TGTGCCAGCAGTGAAGCCAAGCGGGGGTTATACTCCTACGAGCAGTACTTC,CASSEAKRGLYSYEQYF
NA,TRBV4-1,18,NA,TRBJ2-1,TGCGCCAGCAGCCAAGGTTATACTTCCCTGAGCTCCTACAATGAGCAGTTCTTC,CASSQGYTSLSSYNEQFF
TRBD2,TRBV7-2,18,once,TRBJ2-7,TGTGCCAGCAGCTTGTTAGGACTAGCGGGAGTAGGAGGGTCCGAGCAGTACTTC,CASSLLGLAGVGGSEQYF
NA,TRBV14,16,few,TRBJ2-6,TGTGCCAGCAGCCAAGTAAAGAACTCTGGGGCCAACGTCCTGACTTTC,CASSQVKNSGANVLTF
NA,TRBV28,10,NA,TRBJ2-1,TGTGCCACTTATGGGGGGGAGCAGTTCTTC,CATYGGEQFF
NA,TRBV5-1,14,NA,TRBJ2-1,TGCGCCAGCAGCTTGGGCCCTAGCTCCAATGAGCAGTTCTTC,CASSLGPSSNEQFF
TRBD2,TRBV27,14,NA,TRBJ2-1,TGTGCCAACCTCCCCGGGACTACATACAATGAGCAGTTCTTC,CANLPGTTYNEQFF
TRBD1,TRBV6-1,15,NA,TRBJ1-2,TGTGCCAGCAGTGAGTCGACAGGGCCCAACTATGGCTACACCTTC,CASSESTGPNYGYTF
NA,TRBV6-1,14,NA,TRBJ1-4,TGTGCCAGCACCCGACAGGCCGGGGGTGAAAAACTGTTTTTT,CASTRQAGGEKLFF
NA,TRBV10-3,14,NA,TRBJ2-7,TGTGCCATCAGTGAAGGGCCCTACGGTGGCGAGCAGTACTTC,CAISEGPYGGEQYF
TRBD1,TRBV5-1,14,NA,TRBJ1-1,TGCGCCAGCAGTCTCGACAGGGGTAGGGCTGAAGCTTTCTTT,CASSLDRGRAEAFF
NA,TRBV23-1,19,NA,TRBJ2-6,TGCGCCAGCAGTCAATTAGACCGGGACAACGTATCTGGGGCCAACGTCCTGACTTTC,CASSQLDRDNVSGANVLTF
NA,TRBV9,13,NA,TRBJ1-1,TGTGCCAGCAGCGTAGCTTCCTTCACTGAAGCTTTCTTT,CASSVASFTEAFF
NA,TRBV18,17,NA,TRBJ2-6,TGTGCCAGCTCACCAGAGTTACCGGCAGCTGGGGCCAACGTCCTGACTTTC,CASSPELPAAGANVLTF
NA,TRBV9,15,once,TRBJ2-1,TGTGCCAGCAGCGTCCTTGTGAGGGGGGACAATGAGCAGTTCTTC,CASSVLVRGDNEQFF
NA,TRBV11-3,15,NA,TRBJ2-1,TGTGCCAGCAGCACCCTGGGTAGTTCCTACAATGAGCAGTTCTTC,CASSTLGSSYNEQFF
NA,TRBV19,15,NA,TRBJ2-5,TGTGCCAGTAGTCTAAATCGACAGGTTCAAGAGACCCAGTACTTC,CASSLNRQVQETQYF
TRBD2,TRBV15,17,NA,TRBJ2-1,TGTGCCACCAGCAGAGACTTAGCGGGAGTGGTCTACAATGAGCAGTTCTTC,CATSRDLAGVVYNEQFF
NA,TRBV18,14,few,TRBJ1-1,TGTGCCAGCTCACCACCCACAGGGCTCACTGAAGCTTTCTTT,CASSPPTGLTEAFF
TRBD1,TRBV7-9,15,NA,TRBJ1-2,TGTGCCAGCAGCGCCCGGGACAGGGGGCTTGGTGGCTACACCTTC,CASSARDRGLGGYTF
TRBD2,TRBV5-1,19,once,TRBJ2-5,TGCGCCAGCAGCTCTCCCGGAACTAGCGGGAGCTGGAGTCAAGAGACCCAGTACTTC,CASSSPGTSGSWSQETQYF